The source of this T cell receptor beta chain is a study of T cell responses to AZD1222 COVID-19 vaccine. This clone has only one observation. The antigen remains unidentified. Sequencing was performed with immunoSEQ multiplex PCR; in TCRdb, only in-frame clones are kept and a portion is missing. This table holds around 85,000 clones, approximately 83% found once. There are 13 residues in the CDR3. V was cut by 2 bases and J by 5 bases, with 10 bases left in between. The germline gives CDR1 GTSNPN, CDR2 SVGIG (reference sequence). Study-level results: Clonal diversity was possibly underestimated, and white British individuals and females predominated among donors. When two AZD1222 doses had been given, Spike-specific TCR breadth and depth rose. At baseline, just five to seven AZD1222 recipients tested seropositive. Variant regions that are unmutated are reportedly the target of nearly half of spike-specific TCRs.

This chain connects TRBV30 to TRBJ1-5, with D possibly being TRBD1 (5 bases). This TCR was sampled from an adult in good health. Sequenced here: peripheral blood, sampled on day 0 of AZD1222 vaccination. This chain's CDR3 is CAWSYSRDQPQHF. The DNA for the CDR3 is TGTGCCTGGAGTTACAGCAGGGATCAGCCCCAGCATTTT.